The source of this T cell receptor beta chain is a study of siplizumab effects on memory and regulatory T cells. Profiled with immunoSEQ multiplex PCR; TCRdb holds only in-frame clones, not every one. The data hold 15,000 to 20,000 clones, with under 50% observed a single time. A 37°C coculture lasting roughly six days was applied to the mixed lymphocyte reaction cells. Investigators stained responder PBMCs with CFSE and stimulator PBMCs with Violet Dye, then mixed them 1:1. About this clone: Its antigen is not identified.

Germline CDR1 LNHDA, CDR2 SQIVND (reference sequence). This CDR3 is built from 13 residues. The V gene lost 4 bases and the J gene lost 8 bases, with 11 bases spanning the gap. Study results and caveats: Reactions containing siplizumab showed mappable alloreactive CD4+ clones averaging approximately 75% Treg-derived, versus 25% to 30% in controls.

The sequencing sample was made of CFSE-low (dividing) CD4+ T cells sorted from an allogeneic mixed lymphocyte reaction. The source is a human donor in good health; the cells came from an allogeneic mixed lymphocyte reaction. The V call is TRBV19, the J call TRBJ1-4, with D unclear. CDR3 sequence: CASSTPLVEKLFF. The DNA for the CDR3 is TGTGCCAGTAGTACCCCATTGGTCGAAAAACTGTTTTTT.